This T cell receptor (beta chain) was captured by sequencing in a study of cytomegalovirus exposure and HLA in healthy donors. General study results and limits: Analysis was carried out at a later point, and it linked a missense DCLRE1C variant to TCR beta V- and J-gene trimming.

Of note for this clone: Its antigen is not identified.

This CDR3 contains 11 residues. Germline V gives CDR1 LNHDA, CDR2 SQIVND (reference sequence). V dropped 5 bases and J dropped 6 bases, with 6 bases sitting between them. The PCR contained 60 Vbeta and 13 Jbeta primers. TCRdb keeps only in-frame clones here, not all; method: immunoSEQ multiplex PCR. This table holds 250,000 or so clones, about 90% found once. The material sequenced was PBMCs. The chain links TRBV19 to TRBJ2-3; no definite D call. The sequence was obtained from a girl aged 2-10 years in good health and CMV-seronegative. CDR3 protein: CASSYGDTQYF. CDR3 DNA sequence: TGTGCCAGTAGTTACGGGGATACGCAGTATTTT.